This T cell receptor (beta chain) was found in a study of blood T cell repertoires in COVID-19. Study background: T cells, B-cell-depleted T cells, or PBMCs supplied cDNA or gDNA.

Some clones are missing from TCRdb's copy, which holds only in-frame ones; the method was immunoSEQ multiplex PCR. The sample includes more than 150,000 clones, about 88% of them seen just once. This clone showed up just once. Material for sequencing was peripheral blood. The receptor comes from a man aged 18 to 29 with acute or convalescent COVID-19.

The chain's CDR3 is CAWRWTGGSGNTIYF. As DNA, the CDR3 is TGTGCCTGGAGATGGACAGGGGGCTCTGGAAACACCATATATTTT. The chain recombines TRBV30 with TRBJ1-3, with 10 nucleotides matching TRBD1. This CDR3 is built from 15 residues. V lost 3 bases, J lost 0 bases, and 2 bases stayed unmatched. Germline CDR1 is GTSNPN and CDR2 is SVGIG (reference sequence).